One sample yielded the 7 T cell receptor beta chains listed below, sequenced in a study of T cells expressing NK-cell markers. TCRdb reprocessed the 5' RACE reads and stores each CDR3 protein as one record, lacking DNA. Its table records 150,000 to 180,000 distinct CDR3 sequences. The sequencing sample was made of blood T cells: a sorted CD56 or NKG2C T cell subset, CD4+ or CD8+ T cells, or bulk PBMC T cells (not recorded which). Receptors were obtained from a woman aged 45-60 years in good health.

The chain employs TRBV7-6 and TRBJ2-1; the D call of TRBD2 rests on TCRdb alone, since no DNA is present to check it. The germline gives CDR1 SGHVS, CDR2 FNYEAQ. The CDR3 has 15 amino acids. The CDR3 loop reads CASSLNSGRGAEQFF.

The V and J genes are TRBV5-1 and TRBJ2-5; TCRdb returns TRBD1, unconfirmable since there is no DNA. The length of the CDR3 is 12 residues. Germline loops: CDR1 SGHRS, CDR2 YFSETQ. CDR3 in amino acids: CASRIGRETQYF.

The V and J genes are TRBV27 and TRBJ1-1; TCRdb gives TRBD1 as the D gene, but with no DNA this cannot be confirmed. The CDR3 contains 15 residues. The V gene's germline CDR1 is MNHEY and CDR2 SMNVEV (reference sequence). The CDR3 here is CASSRDPTGMPEAFF.

The chain recombines TRBV27 with TRBJ1-2; TCRdb reports TRBD1, a call that lacks DNA to check it against. The germline V gene has CDR1 MNHEY and CDR2 SMNVEV (reference sequence). CDR3 length: 14 residues. This CDR3 reads CASSRGISGYGYTF.

The chain combines TRBV27 with TRBJ1-5; TCRdb selects TRBD1, and the lack of DNA leaves this call unchecked. The CDR3 has 13 amino acids. Germline V CDR1 and CDR2: MNHEY, SMNVEV (reference sequence). The CDR3 sequence is CASSLWADQPQHF.

The V gene is TRBV3-1, the J gene TRBJ2-7; TCRdb selects TRBD1, and the lack of DNA leaves this call unchecked. CDR3 length: 14 residues. CDR1 and CDR2 (germline): LGHDT, YNNKEL (reference sequence). The CDR3 here is CASSHGTGIYEQYF.

V usage is TRBV12-3 or TRBV12-4 and J usage is TRBJ1-4; the D call of TRBD1 rests on TCRdb alone, since no DNA is present to check it. The CDR3 runs 15 residues. CDR3 loop: CASKYPLPGDEKLFF.